This TCR beta chain derives from a study of cytomegalovirus exposure and HLA in healthy donors. Study-wide context: Assignment to the Caucasian-associated ancestry cluster applied to around 82% of the approximately 360 genotyped donors.

The PCR was carried out with 60 Vbeta primers and 13 Jbeta primers. Data came from immunoSEQ multiplex PCR; TCRdb stores just in-frame clones and leaves some out. The data show 150,000 to 200,000 clones, with around four fifths seen just once and over 1.5% held by the top ten. CDR1 and CDR2 (germline): MNHEY, SMNVEV (reference sequence). V was pared by 0 bases and J by 2 bases, with 7 bases of the junction left unmatched. CDR3 length: 18 amino acids. This clonotype was sampled from a man between 35 and 55 years old in good health and CMV-seropositive. This chain uses TRBV27 with TRBJ2-6; TRBD1 matches at 7 bases. The sample consisted of PBMCs. DNA for the CDR3: TGTGCCAGCAGTTTATCCCGACAGGGTTGGGCTGGGGCCAACGTCCTGACTTTC. Translating it yields CASSLSRQGWAGANVLTF.